Listed below are T cell receptor beta chains from one sample, sequenced in a study of blood T cell repertoires in COVID-19. The table came from immunoSEQ multiplex PCR; TCRdb's copy has only in-frame clones and leaves some out. The sample includes roughly 250,000 clones, about 88% seen only once; the top ten take 2% to 2.5%. Material for sequencing was peripheral blood. The receptors come from a woman aged 35 to 49 who had recovered from COVID-19. Both conserved end residues are part of each CDR3. Each record gives: V gene, clone size, D gene, J gene, CDR3 protein, CDR3 DNA. D genes are given only for firm matches. Part of the rows lack a size; the others show once, few, many or a class for expanded clones.

TRBV19	many	.	TRBJ2-2	CASSLRAGFGLSGELFF	TGTGCCAGTAGTCTCAGGGCGGGGTTCGGTTTAAGCGGGGAGCTGTTTTTT
TRBV29-1	.	TRBD1	TRBJ2-5	CSGSRGLETQYF	TGCAGCGGCTCCAGGGGGCTAGAGACCCAGTACTTC
TRBV7-2	.	.	TRBJ2-5	CASSFSGGIQETQYF	TGTGCCAGCAGCTTTTCCGGCGGGATACAAGAGACCCAGTACTTC
TRBV6-6	.	TRBD2	TRBJ2-2	CASSYRGLAVGELFF	TGTGCCAGCAGTTACCGGGGACTAGCTGTTGGGGAGCTGTTTTTT
TRBV11-2	few	.	TRBJ1-2	CASSLDGQRISGYTF	TGTGCCAGCAGCTTAGACGGACAGAGAATAAGCGGCTACACCTTC
TRBV7-2	.	.	TRBJ2-1	CASSLSGGPYNEQFF	TGTGCCAGCAGCTTGTCCGGAGGGCCCTACAATGAGCAGTTCTTC
TRBV11-2	.	.	TRBJ2-5	CASSLAQGGETQYF	TGTGCCAGCAGCTTAGCGCAGGGTGGGGAGACCCAGTACTTC
TRBV4-3	.	TRBD2	TRBJ2-3	CASSQTSGTDTQYF	TGCGCCAGCAGCCAGACTAGCGGCACAGATACGCAGTATTTT
TRBV6-1	.	TRBD2	TRBJ2-3	CASSDYVSGRNADTQYF	TGTGCCAGCAGTGATTATGTCAGCGGGAGAAACGCAGATACGCAGTATTTT
TRBV19	.	TRBD1	TRBJ2-2	CASSIARTGANTGELFF	TGTGCCAGTAGTATAGCCCGGACAGGGGCGAACACCGGGGAGCTGTTTTTT
TRBV4-2	.	TRBD2	TRBJ2-7	CASSQATSGRSYEQYF	TGTGCCAGCAGCCAAGCGACTAGCGGGCGCTCCTACGAGCAGTACTTC
TRBV6-2/TRBV6-3	.	.	TRBJ2-5	CASSYPLETQYF	TGTGCCAGCAGTTACCCACTCGAGACCCAGTACTTC
TRBV7-9	.	.	TRBJ1-5	CASSLARTGREGPQHF	TGTGCCAGCAGCTTAGCCCGTACAGGGAGGGAGGGTCCCCAGCATTTT
TRBV6-5	.	TRBD2	TRBJ2-3	CASSFSGGTTDTQYF	TGTGCCAGCTCGTTTAGCGGGGGGACCACAGATACGCAGTATTTT
TRBV12-2	.	.	TRBJ2-7	CASPLPGGRYEQYF	TGTGCAAGTCCTTTGCCCGGGGGACGGTACGAGCAGTACTTC
TRBV7-2	.	.	TRBJ2-2	CASTTVVPGELFF	TGTGCCAGCACCACCGTAGTCCCCGGGGAGCTGTTTTTT
TRBV5-1	.	TRBD1	TRBJ2-4	CASSGTGAPAKNIQYF	TGCGCCAGCAGCGGAACAGGGGCCCCAGCCAAAAACATTCAGTACTTC
TRBV6-6	.	TRBD2	TRBJ2-1	CASSYSRRGGRDEQFF	TGTGCCAGCAGTTACTCGAGACGGGGGGGCAGGGATGAGCAGTTCTTC
TRBV27	.	TRBD1	TRBJ1-1	CASSPRTGAMNTEAFF	TGTGCCAGCAGCCCTAGAACAGGGGCCATGAACACTGAAGCTTTCTTT
TRBV11-1	.	.	TRBJ2-7	CASSLQEWTAYEQYF	TGTGCCAGCAGCCTGCAGGAATGGACAGCCTACGAGCAGTACTTC
TRBV2	.	TRBD1	TRBJ1-6	CASSSPGTGHSPLHF	TGTGCCAGCAGTTCACCCGGGACAGGCCATTCACCCCTCCACTTT
TRBV4-1	.	.	TRBJ2-2	CASSRDLNTGELFF	TGCGCCAGCAGCCGTGACTTGAACACCGGGGAGCTGTTTTTT
TRBV5-1	.	TRBD1	TRBJ2-5	CASSLVQGAIGEETQYF	TGCGCCAGCAGCTTGGTTCAGGGGGCGATCGGAGAAGAGACCCAGTACTTC
TRBV19	once	.	TRBJ2-1	CASSIAGTTNEQFF	TGTGCCAGTAGTATAGCGGGGACAACCAATGAGCAGTTCTTC
TRBV27	.	TRBD1	TRBJ1-3	CATMDRGFGNTIYF	TGTGCCACCATGGACAGGGGGTTCGGAAACACCATATATTTT
TRBV2	.	.	TRBJ2-5	CASSESMGRETQYF	TGTGCCAGCAGCGAGTCGATGGGGAGGGAGACCCAGTACTTC
TRBV7-8	.	.	TRBJ2-1	CASSFARANNEQFF	TGTGCCAGCAGCTTTGCCCGCGCGAACAATGAGCAGTTCTTC
TRBV9	.	.	TRBJ2-7	CASSEGGTATYEQYF	TGTGCCAGCAGCGAGGGGGGGACGGCCACCTACGAGCAGTACTTC
TRBV10-3	.	TRBD1	TRBJ2-1	CATLTQDRVDEQFF	TGTGCCACCCTTACTCAGGACAGGGTCGATGAGCAGTTCTTC
TRBV5-1	.	TRBD1	TRBJ2-7	CASSLAGQAYEQYF	TGCGCCAGCAGCTTGGCGGGACAGGCCTACGAGCAGTACTTC
TRBV30	.	.	TRBJ1-2	CAWDDSNYGYTF	TGTGCCTGGGACGACAGTAACTATGGCTACACCTTC
TRBV5-1	few	.	TRBJ1-1	CASSIQGFYTEAFF	TGCGCCAGCAGCATACAGGGATTTTACACTGAAGCTTTCTTT
TRBV4-3	once	TRBD2	TRBJ2-1	CASSQDRKASGIYNEQFF	TGCGCCAGCAGCCAAGATCGGAAGGCTAGCGGGATTTACAATGAGCAGTTCTTC
TRBV10-3	.	.	TRBJ1-5	CAIRGTYDQPQHF	TGTGCCATCAGAGGGACATACGATCAGCCCCAGCATTTT
TRBV11-2	once	.	TRBJ1-2	CASSLGTGLGPSGYTF	TGTGCCAGCAGCTTGGGAACAGGTTTGGGCCCGTCTGGCTACACCTTC
TRBV5-1	.	TRBD2	TRBJ2-3	CASSLLLAGIDTQYF	TGCGCCAGCAGCTTGTTGCTAGCGGGAATAGATACGCAGTATTTT
TRBV6-2/TRBV6-3	.	TRBD2	TRBJ2-3	CASSYSLAGGPEITDTQYF	TGTGCCAGCAGTTACTCCCTAGCGGGAGGGCCCGAAATCACAGATACGCAGTATTTT
TRBV7-7	.	TRBD1	TRBJ2-7	CASSLGKVDRAYEQYF	TGTGCTAGCAGCTTAGGAAAGGTCGACAGGGCCTACGAGCAGTACTTC
TRBV18	few	.	TRBJ1-1	CASSPRRGGTEAFF	TGTGCCAGCTCACCACGTCGGGGAGGGACTGAAGCTTTCTTT
TRBV18	.	TRBD1	TRBJ2-7	CASSPPDRVKYEQYF	TGTGCCAGCTCACCACCGGACAGGGTAAAGTACGAGCAGTACTTC
TRBV24-1	.	.	TRBJ2-2	CATSDTSGQNTGELFF	TGTGCCACCAGTGACACCTCGGGACAGAACACCGGGGAGCTGTTTTTT
TRBV10-3	.	TRBD1	TRBJ1-5	CAISPGQESNQPQHF	TGTGCCATCAGTCCTGGACAGGAGAGCAATCAGCCCCAGCATTTT
TRBV7-9	.	TRBD1	TRBJ1-2	CASSLLGQGSPSDGYTF	TGTGCCAGCAGCTTGCTAGGACAGGGCAGTCCTTCCGATGGCTACACCTTC